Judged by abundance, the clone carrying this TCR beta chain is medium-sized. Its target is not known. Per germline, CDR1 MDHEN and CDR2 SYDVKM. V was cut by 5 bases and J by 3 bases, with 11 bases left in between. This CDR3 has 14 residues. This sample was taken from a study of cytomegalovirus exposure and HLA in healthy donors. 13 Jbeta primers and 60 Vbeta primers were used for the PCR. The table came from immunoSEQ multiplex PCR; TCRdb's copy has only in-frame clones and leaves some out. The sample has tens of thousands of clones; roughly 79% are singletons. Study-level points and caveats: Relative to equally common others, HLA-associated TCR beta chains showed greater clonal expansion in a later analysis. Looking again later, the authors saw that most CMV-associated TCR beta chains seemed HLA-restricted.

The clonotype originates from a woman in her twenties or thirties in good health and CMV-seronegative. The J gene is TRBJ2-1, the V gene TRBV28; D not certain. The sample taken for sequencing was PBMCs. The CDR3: CASSPRVDYNEQFF. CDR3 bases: TGTGCCAGCAGTCCCCGGGTGGACTACAATGAGCAGTTCTTC. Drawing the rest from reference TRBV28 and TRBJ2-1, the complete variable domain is DVKVTQSSRYLVKRTGEKVFLECVQDMDHENMFWYRQDPGLGLRLIYFSYDVKMKEKGDIPEGYSVSREKKERFSLILESASTNQTSMYLCASSPRVDYNEQFFGPGTRLTVL.